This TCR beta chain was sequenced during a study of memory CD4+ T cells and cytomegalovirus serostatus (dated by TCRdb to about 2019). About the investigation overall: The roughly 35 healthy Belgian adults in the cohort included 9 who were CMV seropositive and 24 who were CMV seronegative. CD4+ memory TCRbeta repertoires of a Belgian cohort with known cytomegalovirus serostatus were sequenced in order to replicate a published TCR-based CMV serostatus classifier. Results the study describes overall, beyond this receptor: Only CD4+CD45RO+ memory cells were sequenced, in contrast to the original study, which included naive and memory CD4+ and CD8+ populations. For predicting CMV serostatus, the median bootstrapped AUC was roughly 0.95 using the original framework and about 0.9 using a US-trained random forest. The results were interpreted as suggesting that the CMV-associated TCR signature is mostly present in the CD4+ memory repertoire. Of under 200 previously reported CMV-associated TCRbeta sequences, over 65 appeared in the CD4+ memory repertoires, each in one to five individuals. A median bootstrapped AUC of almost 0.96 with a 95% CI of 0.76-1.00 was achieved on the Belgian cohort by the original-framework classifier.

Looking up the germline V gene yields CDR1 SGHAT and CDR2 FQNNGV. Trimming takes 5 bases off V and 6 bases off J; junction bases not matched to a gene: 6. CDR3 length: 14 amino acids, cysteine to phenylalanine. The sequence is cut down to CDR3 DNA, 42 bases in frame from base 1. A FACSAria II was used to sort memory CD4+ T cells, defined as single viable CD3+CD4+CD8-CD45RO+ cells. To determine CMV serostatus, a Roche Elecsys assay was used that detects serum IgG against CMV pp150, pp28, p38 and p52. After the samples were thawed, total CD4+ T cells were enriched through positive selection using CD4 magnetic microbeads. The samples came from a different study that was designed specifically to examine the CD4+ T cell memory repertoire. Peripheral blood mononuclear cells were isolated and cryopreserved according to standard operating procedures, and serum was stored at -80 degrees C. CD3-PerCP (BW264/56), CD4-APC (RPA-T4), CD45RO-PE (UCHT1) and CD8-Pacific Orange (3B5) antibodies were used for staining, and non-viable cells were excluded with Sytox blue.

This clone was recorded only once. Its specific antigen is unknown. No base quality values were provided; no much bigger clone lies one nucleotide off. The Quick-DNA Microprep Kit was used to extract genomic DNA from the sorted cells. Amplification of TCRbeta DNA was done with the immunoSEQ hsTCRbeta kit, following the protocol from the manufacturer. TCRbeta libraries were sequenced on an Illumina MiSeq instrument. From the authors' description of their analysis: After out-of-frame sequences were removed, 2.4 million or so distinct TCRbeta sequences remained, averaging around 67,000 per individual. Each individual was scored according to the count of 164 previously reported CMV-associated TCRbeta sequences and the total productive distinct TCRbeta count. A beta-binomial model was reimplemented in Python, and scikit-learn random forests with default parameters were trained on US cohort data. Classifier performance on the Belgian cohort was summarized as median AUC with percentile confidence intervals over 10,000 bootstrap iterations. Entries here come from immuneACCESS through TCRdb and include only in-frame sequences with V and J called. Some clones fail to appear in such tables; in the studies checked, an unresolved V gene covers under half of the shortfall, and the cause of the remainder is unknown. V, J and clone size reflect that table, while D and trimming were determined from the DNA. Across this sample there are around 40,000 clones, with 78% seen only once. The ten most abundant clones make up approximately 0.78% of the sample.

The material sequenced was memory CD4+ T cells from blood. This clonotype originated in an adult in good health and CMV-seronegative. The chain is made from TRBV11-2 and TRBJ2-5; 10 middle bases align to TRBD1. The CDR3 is CASSAGTGVKTQYF. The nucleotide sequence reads TGTGCCAGCAGCGCAGGGACAGGGGTGAAGACCCAGTACTTC.